The 16 T cell receptor beta chains presented below share a single source sample, sequenced in a study of T cells after yellow fever vaccination. TCRdb independently ran MiXCR on the 5' RACE reads; one entry per CDR3 protein. The table shows fewer than 500,000 distinct CDR3 sequences, with under 20% occurring only once. The sequencing used PBMCs, collected before the yellow fever booster vaccination. Receptors originate from a man aged 18 to 29 who received the YFV17D yellow fever vaccine.

The table lists this clonotype with a few counts. V is TRBV12-3 or TRBV12-4 and J is TRBJ1-1; D is possibly TRBD1 (6 bases). The length of the CDR3 is 13 residues. V lost 11 bases, J lost 7 bases, and 20 bases lay in between. The CDR3 DNA follows: TGTGCCTTGGGGGCAGGGGCTAAAGGTGAAGCTTTCTTT. Translating it yields CALGAGAKGEAFF.

The rearrangement uses TRBV5-1 and TRBJ1-6, with D possibly being TRBD1 (6 bases). Trimming took 4 bases from V and 6 from J, leaving 17 bases between them. This CDR3 spans 16 amino acids. Germline-derived CDR1 and CDR2 are SGHRS and YFSETQ. CDR3 coding DNA: TGCGCCAGCAGCCCCGAGCCGACAGGTATTAATTCACCCCTCCACTTT. Translated, it gives CASSPEPTGINSPLHF.

V and J are TRBV29-1 and TRBJ2-5, with D unresolved. This CDR3 spans 13 amino acids. The germline V and J ends were trimmed by 7 bases and 1 base, with 13 bases remaining between them. Per germline, CDR1 SQVTM and CDR2 ANQGSEA. This chain's CDR3 is CSGLGWAQETQYF. The CDR3, as DNA: TGCAGCGGTCTAGGTTGGGCCCAAGAGACCCAGTACTTC. Drawing the rest from reference TRBV29-1 and TRBJ2-5, the complete variable domain is SAVISQKPSRDICQRGTSLTIQCQVDSQVTMMFWYRQQPGQSLTLIATANQGSEATYESGFVIDKFPISRPNLTFSTLTVSNMSPEDSSIYLCSGLGWAQETQYFGPGTRLLVL.

This clonotype appeared a few times. This chain joins TRBV6-1 and TRBJ2-7, with D unresolved. Germline V gives CDR1 MNHNS, CDR2 SASEGT. Trimming left V 8 bases short and J 1 base short, with 18 bases between. The CDR3 has 15 amino acids. In DNA form, the CDR3 reads TGTGCCAGCGGCAAGCGATTGGAGACATCCTACGAGCAGTACGTC. Its protein product is CASGKRLETSYEQYV.

The sample holds a few counts of this clonotype. This chain uses TRBV6-6 with TRBJ2-4, with D perhaps TRBD2 (5 bases). The CDR3 is made up of 16 amino acids. With 2 bases removed from V and 0 bases from J, the gap between germline ends came to 11 bases. Per germline, CDR1 MNHNY and CDR2 SVGAGI (reference sequence). CDR3 sequence reads: CASSYTAVLAKNIQYF. The DNA for the CDR3 is TGTGCCAGCAGTTACACAGCGGTGCTAGCCAAAAACATTCAGTACTTC.

This clonotype was detected only a few times. V and J are TRBV29-1 and TRBJ2-7, with 8 bases that match TRBD1. The V gene's germline CDR1 is SQVTM and CDR2 ANQGSEA. J gave up 6 bases and V 3 bases, and 7 bases lay outside the gene matches. CDR3 length equals 13 residues. CDR3 DNA: TGCAGCGTTGAGCGTCAGGGGGCCGGCGAGCAGTACTTC. It is translated as CSVERQGAGEQYF.

This clonotype was counted only a few times. The rearrangement uses TRBV5-5 and TRBJ2-7; D gene ambiguous. CDR1 is SGHKS and CDR2 is YYEKEE in the germline V gene (reference sequence). CDR3 length equals 15 residues. Trimming took 1 base from V and 0 from J, leaving 11 bases between them. The CDR3 DNA reads as TGTGCCAGCAGCTTGACATCTAGTGCCTCCTACGAGCAGTACGTC. Translating gives CASSLTSSASYEQYV.

In this sample, this clonotype turned up a few times. Relative to the germline gene, one junction end is altered; a read error may explain this. In DNA form, the CDR3 reads TGCAGTGCCAGAGGGTTGGCTAGCGGGGGTCATGAGCAGTTCTTC. Amino acid sequence: CSARGLASGGHEQFF. This rearrangement joins TRBV20-1 to TRBJ2-1; 10 bases fit TRBD2. This CDR3 is 15 amino acids long. Per the germline V gene, CDR1 is DFQATT and CDR2 is SNEGSKA (reference sequence).

This clonotype was recorded a few times. The chain links TRBV9 to TRBJ2-1; D is undetermined. Germline V lookup: CDR1 SGDLS, CDR2 YYNGEE. The CDR3 contains 12 residues. Trimming removed 0 bases from V and 12 bases from J, with 10 bases in between. CDR3 bases: TGTGCCAGCAGCGTAGTCGGACCCCCGCAGTTCTTC. This translates into CASSVVGPPQFF.

The V gene is TRBV5-4, the J gene TRBJ2-1; TRBD2 matches at 10 bases. CDR1 is SGHNT and CDR2 is YYREEE in the germline V gene (reference sequence). Trimming removed 4 bases from V and 5 bases from J; junction bases left unmatched: 6. There are 15 residues in the CDR3. The CDR3 region is CASSPWTSGDNEQFF. The DNA of the CDR3 is TGTGCCAGCAGCCCATGGACTAGCGGTGACAATGAGCAGTTCTTC.

This clonotype came up a few times. The J gene is TRBJ2-1, the V gene TRBV12-3 or TRBV12-4; no firm D call. Trimming removed 2 bases from V and 4 bases from J, with 9 bases in between. CDR3 length: 14 residues. This chain's CDR3 is CASSLLWGYNEQFF. CDR3 nucleotides: TGTGCCAGCAGTTTACTGTGGGGATACAATGAGCAGTTCTTC.

The V gene is TRBV6-6, the J gene TRBJ1-4; D gene ambiguous. CDR3 length: 11 residues. V was trimmed by 6 bases and J by 6 bases, leaving 5 bases between them. CDR1 is MNHNY and CDR2 is SVGAGI in the germline V gene (reference sequence). The CDR3 reads CASRRDEKLFF. The CDR3 DNA follows: TGTGCCAGCAGGAGGGATGAAAAACTGTTTTTT.

V gene TRBV20-1 combines with J gene TRBJ2-3; 11 positions agree with TRBD2. There are 14 residues in the CDR3. V shed 6 bases and J 1 base; nucleotides not matched to a gene: 3. Germline assignment: CDR1 DFQATT and CDR2 SNEGSKA (reference sequence). CDR3 in DNA: TGCAGTGCAACTAGCGGGAGTCGCACAGATACGCAGTATTTT. This sequence encodes CSATSGSRTDTQYF.

This clonotype was seen ten or more times. The V call is TRBV6-5, the J call TRBJ2-6; D might be TRBD2 (6 bases). Trimming took 8 bases from V and 0 from J, leaving 14 bases between them. Germline CDR1 and CDR2: MNHEY and SVGAGI. This CDR3 is built from 16 residues. CDR3 bases: TGTGCCAGCCATACCGGCGGGGTCTCTGGGGCCAACGTCCTGACTTTC. Translating it yields CASHTGGVSGANVLTF.

In this sample, this clonotype turned up a few times. V and J are TRBV27 and TRBJ2-7; D is perhaps TRBD1 or TRBD2 (6 bases each). Germline V gives CDR1 MNHEY, CDR2 SMNVEV (reference sequence). CDR3 size: 13 residues. V was shortened by 8 bases and J by 7 bases, with 18 bases between the two germline ends. CDR3 bases: TGTGCCAGCTCAAGGTGGGGGGCAGGTGAGCAGTACTTC. As protein: CASSRWGAGEQYF.

This clonotype was recorded a few times. The chain links TRBV4-1 to TRBJ2-4; D might be TRBD1 (5 bases). The CDR3 has 15 amino acids. Trimming left V 1 base short and J 6 bases short, with 13 bases between. Germline lookup yields CDR1 MGHRA and CDR2 YSYEKL. CDR3 sequence (DNA): TGCGCCAGCAGCCAAGTGGTAGGGGTCGGAAACATTCAGTACTTC. Amino acid sequence: CASSQVVGVGNIQYF.